A single sample gave rise to the 7 T cell receptor beta chains below, sequenced in a study of regulatory T cells in long-lasting Graves disease. As for time point: persistent/refractory GD, antithyroid drugs over 5 years with positive TRAb. PBMCs were the source of the RNA used for TCR sequencing. Arm-PCR of CDR3 regions and iRepertoire HTBI primers were used to build TCR beta libraries. TCRdb analysed the multiplex PCR reads with MiXCR anew, one entry per CDR3 protein. The profile shows 400,000 to 450,000 distinct CDR3 sequences, 23% of them singletons. This specimen was peripheral blood mononuclear cells (PBMCs), taken when the disease was refractory, from a patient treated with antithyroid drugs. The receptor set was obtained from a female donor with Graves disease.

There are many counts of this clonotype. The V and J genes are TRBV30 and TRBJ1-1; a weak D match, TRBD1 (5 bases). Germline loops: CDR1 GTSNPN, CDR2 SVGIG (reference sequence). With 4 bases removed from V and 0 bases from J, the gap between germline ends came to 12 bases. The CDR3 sequence is 14 residues long. For the CDR3, the DNA is TGTGCCTGGACAGGACACGCCATGAACACTGAAGCTTTCTTT. Its translation is CAWTGHAMNTEAFF.

The CDR3 region is CASTLGRGIRTEAFF. The CDR3 DNA sequence: TGTGCCAGCACCCTGGGGAGGGGGATTCGGACTGAAGCTTTCTTT. The chain combines TRBV5-6 with TRBJ1-1; tentative D call: TRBD1 (6 bases). The germline CDR1 and CDR2 sequences are SGHDT and YYEEEE. V gave up 6 bases and J gave up 5 bases, with 20 bases separating them. The CDR3 consists of 15 residues.

The rearrangement joins TRBV20-1 to TRBJ2-2, with 7 bases identical to TRBD1. The CDR3 has 16 residues. J was trimmed by 4 bases and V by 0 bases; bases with no gene match: 8. CDR1 and CDR2 from the germline V gene are DFQATT and SNEGSKA (reference sequence). CDR3 in DNA: TGCAGTGCTAGAGATATCAACAGGGGAATCACCGGGGAGCTGTTTTTT. Translated, it gives CSARDINRGITGELFF.

The rearrangement uses TRBV27 and TRBJ2-7; D unresolved. The germline V gene encodes CDR1 MNHEY and CDR2 SMNVEV (reference sequence). CDR3 length equals 15 residues. Trimming pared 3 bases from V and 5 bases from J, leaving 17 bases between. The CDR3 sequence: CASSFLVAERDEQYF. In DNA form, the CDR3 reads TGTGCCAGCAGTTTTTTGGTGGCGGAACGGGACGAGCAGTACTTC.

The V and J genes are TRBV10-2 and TRBJ1-1; D is ambiguous. This CDR3 has 12 amino acids. V lost 6 bases and J 3 bases, leaving 8 bases between the germline ends. From germline, CDR1 is WSHSY and CDR2 SAAADI. The chain's CDR3 is CASREVYTEAFF. The CDR3 bases are TGCGCCAGCAGGGAGGTATACACTGAAGCTTTCTTT.

The chain joins TRBV28 to TRBJ1-5, with D hard to call. Germline assignment: CDR1 MDHEN and CDR2 SYDVKM. The germline V and J ends were trimmed by 4 bases and 9 bases, with 19 bases remaining between them. The CDR3 consists of 15 residues. CDR3 protein: CASSSWTHPSRPQHF. CDR3 nucleotide sequence: TGTGCCAGCAGTTCCTGGACTCACCCATCGCGGCCCCAGCATTTT.

This clonotype was detected only a few times. This sequence joins TRBV4-1 and TRBJ2-5; 8 bases align to TRBD2. With 2 bases clipped from V and 5 bases from J, the junction kept 1 base outside the gene matches. Germline CDR1 is MGHRA and CDR2 is YSYEKL. This CDR3 spans 13 amino acids. CDR3 amino acids: CASSQLAGETQYF. The DNA for the CDR3 is TGCGCCAGCAGCCAACTAGCGGGCGAGACCCAGTACTTC.